One and the same sample provided the 4 T cell receptor beta chains below, sequenced in a study of blood T cell repertoires in COVID-19. Profiling relied on immunoSEQ multiplex PCR, and the TCRdb table lists in-frame clones only, not all of them. Here the sample spans about 240,000 clones, roughly 81% being singletons. Source material: peripheral blood. These receptors were collected from a woman aged 80 or over with COVID-19, enrolled during active disease.

This clone was seen a single time. The chain joins TRBV24-1 to TRBJ1-4, with a weak D call TRBD1 (5 bases). The CDR3 consists of 18 residues. Trimming removed 3 bases at V and 7 bases at J, with 23 bases between. Germline CDR1 KGHDR, CDR2 SFDVKD. Here the CDR3 reads CATSDTPGPRAGSEKLFF. In nucleotides, the CDR3 is TGTGCCACCAGTGATACTCCGGGACCCAGGGCCGGGAGTGAAAAACTGTTTTTT.

This clone was detected once. This chain connects TRBV3-1 (or the pseudogene TRBV3-2) to TRBJ1-2, with 9 bases lining up with TRBD1. V was pared by 4 bases and J by 10 bases, with 16 bases of the junction left unmatched. Per the germline V gene, CDR1 is LGHDT and CDR2 is YNNKEL (reference sequence). CDR3 length: 16 amino acids. In DNA form, the CDR3 reads TGTGCCAGCAGCCGGATTGGGACAGGGAATATAGGCGACTACACCTTC. Translation gives CASSRIGTGNIGDYTF.

The rearrangement links TRBV6-5 to TRBJ1-2; TRBD1 agrees at 8 bases. The J segment lost 6 bases and the V segment lost 4 bases, leaving 10 bases of the junction unmatched. Per germline, CDR1 MNHEY and CDR2 SVGAGI. The CDR3 covers 15 residues. CDR3 in amino acids: CASSSTLDRVDGYTF. CDR3 coding DNA: TGTGCCAGCAGTTCGACGTTGGACAGGGTGGATGGCTACACCTTC.

V gene TRBV27 combines with J gene TRBJ1-1, with TRBD1 identical over 11 bases. Germline CDR1 and CDR2: MNHEY and SMNVEV (reference sequence). The CDR3 totals 17 residues. V lost 2 bases to trimming and J lost 8 bases; unmatched junction nucleotides: 13. CDR3: CASSLRTGTGGNAEAFF. The CDR3 coding sequence is TGTGCCAGCAGTTTACGAACCGGGACAGGGGGAAATGCGGAAGCTTTCTTT.